This TCR beta chain is drawn from a study of cytomegalovirus exposure and HLA in healthy donors. The PCR ran on 60 Vbeta and 13 Jbeta primers. Here immunoSEQ multiplex PCR was the method, and the copy in TCRdb shows in-frame clones only, minus some. The sample includes 160,000 or so clones, about three quarters of them seen just once. Sequencing used PBMCs. The TCR sequence derives from a woman aged 40 to 50 in good health and CMV-seronegative.

CDR3 nucleotide sequence: TGTGCCACCAGCAGAGAAACAGGCGGCACCGGGGAGCTGTTTTTT. This codes for CATSRETGGTGELFF. The rearrangement links TRBV15 to TRBJ2-2; weak D call: TRBD1 (5 bases). There are 15 residues in the CDR3. With 0 bases removed from V and 4 bases from J, the gap between germline ends came to 9 bases. Germline V gives CDR1 LNHNV, CDR2 YYDKDF (reference sequence).